Below, one TCR beta chain is given with its context. No cognate antigen has been identified for it. One base away there is no much larger clone; base qualities are not given. This record comes from a study of cytomegalovirus exposure and HLA in healthy donors listed by TCRdb under 2017. Regarding the study in general: An earlier analysis of around 600 of the donors reported roughly 300 Gb of sequence data and about 100 million unique TCR beta sequences from 150 million to 200 million T cells. The aim of the study was to test whether cataloging public T cell receptors could identify signatures of past pathogen exposure. The number of typed donors differed by locus: 629-630 for A, B, C, DRB1 and DQB1; 522 for DQA1; over 600 for DPA1; and 400 to 480 for DPB1. To decide whether each TCR beta V gene segment behaved as functional or pseudogenic, an earlier analysis of some 570 of the donors relied on high-throughput TCR beta sequencing. About 280 gigabases of sequencing data and around 80 million unique TCR sequences made up an early release that covered nearly 650 HLA-typed donors. The study used immunosequencing to profile the T cell repertoires of 600 to 850 subjects and linked those repertoires to cytomegalovirus serostatus. High-throughput TCR immunosequencing, statistical association of individual TCRs with disease status, and machine learning were combined to predict cytomegalovirus infection status. Donor age, sex, ethnicity and CMV serostatus were compiled together with the repertoire data. In the later analysis, no new phenotypic data were used to find candidate immune exposures; instead, reliance was placed on TCR beta sequences and their occurrence across donors. Class I and class II HLA loci were covered by the typing at four-digit resolution. On average, about 240,000 unique TCR beta nucleotide sequences were sequenced per donor among some 430 genotyped donors of the cohort, with roughly 18% of those sequences being non-productive. In addition to the first cohort of 650 to 800 subjects, a separate validation cohort of 120 different subjects was used. Among the approximately 400 genotyped donors, about 83% belonged to the genetic ancestry cluster associated with self-reported Caucasian donors. All discovery cohort repertoires had been generated using a single sequencing platform. Because of strong linkage in the cohort, four or five DR-DQ haplotypes were treated as single units for association and clustering. To study patterns of TCR occurrence, a later analysis re-analyzed previously published TCR beta repertoires from around 670 donors and added high-resolution HLA genotyping. In a later genetic analysis, genome-wide SNP genotypes for about three fifths of the 666 donors were used, and that subset was treated as a discovery cohort. Overall study results and their limits: Because HLA typing was unavailable for some donors at each locus, only the typed subset was used in association tests. According to a later analysis, TCR association rates differed among HLA loci, with DRB1 alleles showing the most associated TCRs and HLA-C alleles showing the fewest. Because the 87-base-pair reads could not distinguish some IMGT-functional V segments, including TRBV6-2 and TRBV6-3, those segments were excluded. The study listed approximately 150 TCR beta chains as associated with cytomegalovirus. Most TCR sequences were observed very rarely across donors, whereas some public TCRs were present in many individuals. Because counts were too low, some 16 rarely observed V segments, including chromosome 9 orphons, were excluded from the earlier analysis of 587 of the donors. A further reported finding was that TCR beta sequences accurately predicted the HLA-A and HLA-B alleles for most subjects in the first cohort. Correlated functional status among segregating V segments might be attributable to linkage disequilibrium, but an unknown experimental factor could not be ruled out. The only immune exposure information available for the cohort was CMV serostatus. The sequencing pipeline was judged likely to have produced a cluster of highly shared sequence variants as a technical artifact. The authors suggested that the approach could potentially be extended to other disease states and immunological phenotypes. In vitro tests confirmed that a few of the cytomegalovirus-associated TCR beta chains recognize cytomegalovirus antigens. V-gene and J-gene trimming of TCR beta chains was associated with a missense DCLRE1C variant in a later genetic analysis, and the association was replicated in an independent cohort. Several of the top co-occurrence clusters appeared to be linked to parvovirus B19, influenza, CMV and Epstein-Barr virus, according to a later analysis. In an earlier analysis of some 500 of the donors, most TCR beta V segments appeared in productive rearrangements about 87% or about 30% of the time, broadly matching IMGT annotations. In this cohort, only TCR beta chains were sequenced, and detectable features were limited by the absence of alpha or paired-chain data. Most CMV-associated TCR beta chains appeared to be HLA-restricted in a later analysis, and the HLA associations seemed to be driven largely by CMV exposure. Specific HLA alleles were associated with around 18,000 TCR beta sequences at a false discovery rate of 0.05 in a later analysis. Presence/absence analyses assumed roughly uniform sequencing depth across donors, an assumption that may not hold. Cytomegalovirus status was reported to be diagnosed by the classifier with high specificity and sensitivity in both the original and validation cohorts. A later genetic analysis reported fewer N-insertions in productive TCRs among donors in an Asian-associated ancestry cluster than the roughly 700-donor mean. In a later analysis, HLA-associated TCR beta chains were found to be more clonally expanded and to have lower generation probabilities than equally common non-associated chains. When HLA alleles, especially DR and DQ, strongly co-occurred, attributing TCR associations to individual alleles was difficult.

Preparation of the library involved the immunoSEQ multiplex PCR assay. The multiplex PCR relied on a mix of 60 forward primers for TCR Vbeta segments and 13 reverse primers for TCR Jbeta segments. The CDR3 region of rearranged TCR beta genes was amplified from genomic DNA with a multiplex PCR assay. The amplified TCR beta libraries were sequenced on the Illumina HiSeq System as 87-base-pair reads. As for how the authors treated the data: A later analysis counted tens of millions of unique TCR beta chains across the 550 to 800 repertoires, and 9.5 million to 11 million of these chains were shared by at least two donors. A nearest-neighbor algorithm error-corrected the raw reads and collapsed the reads into unique sequences, merging closely related sequences to remove PCR and sequencing errors. CDR3 sequences were aligned to IMGT reference sequences to assign V, D and J gene segments. For a sequence to be retained, a match of at least six nucleotides was required to both a V gene segment and a J gene segment. A rearrangement was called productive if the CDR3 had no stop codons and remained in frame with V and J, and every other rearrangement was called non-productive. CDR3 was defined by IMGT convention, running from the second conserved V-encoded cysteine to the conserved J-encoded phenylalanine. Sequences without an unambiguous match to a single V gene segment were excluded from the earlier analysis of about 630 of the donors. An earlier analysis of a few hundred of the donors classified V segments as functional when productive rearrangements were above 56.7% and as segregating when the standard deviation between donors was above 5%. To diagnose cytomegalovirus status from the catalog of TCR beta chain sequences, a statistical classification framework was built. In a later analysis, TCR nucleotide sequences were compared against IMGT/GENE-DB human TR gene sequences so that V and J genes could be assigned. A later analysis assigned CDR3 sequences and most-parsimonious VDJ recombination scenarios with the TCRdist pipeline. In a later analysis, each TCR beta chain was defined by its CDR3 amino acid sequence together with its V-gene family, and reads without a unique V-gene family were excluded. To address suspected cross-contamination and a sequencing artifact, a later analysis removed 450 to 700 highly shared, low-generation-probability nucleotide sequences. A later analysis calculated a clonal expansion index for each public chain from normalized within-repertoire ranks of inferred template counts. In a later analysis, generation probabilities were computed with a VDJ recombination model fitted to out-of-frame rearrangements, and the resulting probabilities were checked against IGoR. A later analysis scored TCR-TCR, TCR-HLA and TCR-CMV co-occurrence with hypergeometric tests, applying a repertoire-size bias correction to TCR pairs. In a later analysis, false discovery rates were estimated by permuting HLA or CMV assignments 20 times. In a later analysis, co-occurring TCRs were grouped using DBSCAN, with TCRdist sequence similarity added in when clustering inside HLA-allele-positive subsets. Repertoires with fewer than 30,000 or more than 120,000 public chains, plus five repertoires with anomalous nucleotide sharing, were excluded from co-occurrence clustering. This immuneACCESS table, as held by TCRdb, lists in-frame sequences with V and J called but not all clones. Of the missing ones, under half trace to an unresolved V gene in checked studies; the others have no known cause. V and J calls and clone size are those listed in that table; D and trimming were worked out from the DNA. The sample data list over 150,000 clones, and around 77% of these were observed just once. Less than 3.5% of the sample goes to the ten largest clones.

The cohort was made up of hundreds of healthy bone marrow donors. All cohort members were sampled while nominally healthy, although unrecorded immune exposures were likely present. The donor was CMV seronegative and belonged to the group of around 400 seronegative cohort members. A peripheral blood sample was provided by each donor, and peripheral blood mononuclear cells were used for TCR beta sequencing. Genomic DNA extraction from the blood cell samples was performed with the Qiagen DNeasy Blood Extraction Kit. The CDR3 covers 15 residues, taking in both the cysteine and the phenylalanine. CDR3 DNA is the only sequence kept; it has 45 bases, read in frame from the first base. Trimming removed 4 bases from V and 4 bases from J, leaving 15 bases between the germline ends. Looking up the germline V gene yields CDR1 SGHAT and CDR2 FQNNGV.

The source material was PBMCs. This receptor was taken from a woman aged 25-40 years in good health and CMV-seronegative. Here the chain combines TRBV11-2 and TRBJ2-3; a tentative D match to TRBD1 spans 5 bases. The bases are TGTGCCAGCAGCTCCCCCAGGGTTGCCGCAGATACGCAGTATTTT. Its translation reads: CASSSPRVAADTQYF.